One and the same sample provided the 2 T cell receptor beta chains below, sequenced in a study of post-analysis software for immune sequencing data. The study, taken as a whole, reports: When patients were compared with controls, five TRBV segments were more frequent, TRBV5-6, TRBV5-1 and TRBV20-1 among them.

The antigens of these receptors remain unknown. Unique-molecular-identifier-tagged TCR beta cDNA libraries were used. TCRdb used MiXCR to reprocess the PCR reads, holding one entry per CDR3 protein. Of hundreds of thousands of distinct CDR3 sequences listed, about 40% were seen once; the top ten hold about 1.8%. Sequenced input: blood. Every receptor here comes from a girl aged 10 to 17 with multiple sclerosis.

This clonotype was counted a few times. This rearrangement joins TRBV5-1 to TRBJ2-1; no reliable D call. The CDR3 is 16 amino acids. Trimming cost V 0 bases and J 0 bases, with 10 bases left between them. The V gene's germline CDR1 is SGHRS and CDR2 YFSETQ. CDR3 DNA sequence: TGCGCCAGCAGCTTGGTCCGGGCACCCTCCTACAATGAGCAGTTCTTC. As protein: CASSLVRAPSYNEQFF.

The rearrangement uses TRBV12-3 or TRBV12-4 and TRBJ2-5; TRBD1 matches 9 bases. The J call may be incorrect, as the DNA end agrees better with TRBJ2-7. The CDR3 has 13 residues. CDR3 sequence reads: CASSLGTGTEQYF. CDR3 sequence (DNA): TGTGCCAGCAGTTTGGGGACAGGGACCGAGCAGTACTTC.